This TCR beta chain derives from a study of cytotoxic CD8 clonotypes in ibrutinib-treated CLL. Here immunoSEQ multiplex PCR was the method, and the copy in TCRdb shows in-frame clones only, minus some. The sample contains about 130,000 clones, around four fifths of which appear only once. The receptor comes from a human donor with chronic lymphocytic leukemia. Source: PBMCs, taken after 24 months of ibrutinib treatment.

Here the CDR3 reads CASSLSGINQPQHF. The CDR3 nucleotides are TGTGCCAGCAGTTTATCAGGAATCAATCAGCCCCAGCATTTT. The chain uses TRBV28 and TRBJ1-5; D is unclear. CDR1 is MDHEN and CDR2 is SYDVKM in the germline V gene. Deletions cut 1 base from V and 3 bases from J, with 7 bases between. The CDR3 totals 14 residues.